This note documents a single TCR beta chain sequence. The data belong to a study of blood T cell repertoires in COVID-19. The CDR3 covers 15 residues. From germline, CDR1 is SNHLY and CDR2 FYNNEI. J was trimmed by 7 bases and V by 9 bases; bases with no gene match: 16. The protocol was immunoSEQ multiplex PCR, while the TCRdb copy is restricted to in-frame clones and leaves out a portion. The table records about 54,000 clones, about nine tenths of them present only once. The receptor was derived from a woman between 40 and 55 years old with active COVID-19. The sequenced sample was peripheral blood. This chain links TRBV2 with TRBJ2-7; 9 bases fit TRBD2. As DNA, the CDR3 is TGTGCCAGTCCCAAAGCGGGGGGCCTCAGTCAGGAGCAGTACTTC. Translating it yields CASPKAGGLSQEQYF.